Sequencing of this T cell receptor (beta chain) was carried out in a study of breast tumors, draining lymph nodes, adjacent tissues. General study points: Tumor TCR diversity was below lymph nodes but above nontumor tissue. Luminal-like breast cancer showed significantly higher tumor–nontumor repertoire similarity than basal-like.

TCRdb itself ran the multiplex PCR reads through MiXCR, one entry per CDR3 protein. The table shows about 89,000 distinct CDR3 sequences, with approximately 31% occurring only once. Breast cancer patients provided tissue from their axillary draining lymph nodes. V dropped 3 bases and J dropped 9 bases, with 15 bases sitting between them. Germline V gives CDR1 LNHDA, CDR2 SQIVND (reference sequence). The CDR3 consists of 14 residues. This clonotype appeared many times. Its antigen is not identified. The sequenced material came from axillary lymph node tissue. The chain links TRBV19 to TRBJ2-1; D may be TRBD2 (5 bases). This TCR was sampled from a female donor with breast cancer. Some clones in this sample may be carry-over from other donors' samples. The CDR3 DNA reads TGTGCCAGTAGTATCCTAGGGAGTATTGGTGAGCAGTTCTTC. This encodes CASSILGSIGEQFF.